Each of the 14 T cell receptor beta chains below was sequenced from the same sample in a study of OX40 agonist ivuxolimab in advanced cancers. The receptor library was made with the immunoSEQ multiplex PCR assay. As stored in TCRdb, this immuneACCESS dataset retains in-frame rearrangements with V and J assigned. A fraction of the clones does not appear; measured against another copy, unresolved V genes explain less than half of the discrepancy, and the remainder lacks a known reason. This sample holds 45,000 to 70,000 clones; roughly 86% were observed only once. The ten largest clones take up around 0.99% of the sample. The sample in question was CD4+ or CD8+ T cells sorted from blood, obtained in a trial of the OX40 agonist ivuxolimab. The receptors originated from an adult with an advanced solid tumor such as melanoma, head and neck, liver or kidney cancer.

Details on this clone: The junction and the germline gene differ at one end; a read error may be behind it. The chain has TRBV6-1 and TRBJ1-2, with 9 nucleotides matching TRBD1. The germline V gene has CDR1 MNHNS and CDR2 SASEGT. This CDR3 contains 14 residues. The CDR3 here is CANSPGTGSYGYTF. As DNA, the CDR3 is TGTGCCAACAGTCCCGGGACAGGGAGCTATGGCTACACCTTC.

The chain recombines TRBV9 with TRBJ1-4; D possibly corresponds to TRBD1 (5 bases). V shed 4 bases and J shed 8 bases, with 15 bases lying between them. The CDR3 sequence is 14 residues long. In germline, CDR1 is SGDLS, CDR2 YYNGEE. The CDR3 sequence is CASSTGGSHEKLFF. CDR3 DNA sequence: TGTGCCAGCAGCACGGGGGGGTCCCACGAAAAACTGTTTTTT.

The rearrangement links TRBV25-1 to TRBJ1-2; D may be TRBD1 (6 bases). CDR1 and CDR2 from the germline V gene are MGHDK and SYGVNS. V lost 4 bases, J lost 8 bases, and 14 bases lay in between. This CDR3 is 13 amino acids long. The CDR3 spells CASSGTGTRGYTF. The CDR3 coding sequence is TGTGCCAGCAGTGGTACAGGGACAAGAGGCTACACCTTC.

The rearrangement uses TRBV19 and TRBJ2-1, with TRBD2 matching over 10 bases. The germline gives CDR1 LNHDA, CDR2 SQIVND (reference sequence). The CDR3 has 15 amino acids. With V trimmed by 8 bases and J by 7 bases, 11 bases remained unmatched. CDR3 loop: CASYGTSGVRNEQFF. The CDR3 bases are TGTGCCAGTTACGGCACTAGCGGGGTAAGGAATGAGCAGTTCTTC.

The chain joins TRBV9 to TRBJ1-6; 7 positions match TRBD1. Trimming cost V 3 bases and J 0 bases; bases outside gene matches: 6. CDR3 length: 17 residues. The germline gives CDR1 SGDLS, CDR2 YYNGEE. CDR3 sequence (DNA): TGTGCCAGCAGCGCAACAGGGGCGTTCTCCTATAATTCACCCCTCCACTTT. Its protein is CASSATGAFSYNSPLHF.

The J gene is TRBJ1-6, the V gene TRBV18; perhaps TRBD1 as D (6 bases). V lost 6 bases and J lost 10, with 13 bases in between. The germline V gene encodes CDR1 KGHSH and CDR2 LQKENI. This CDR3 has 13 residues. The CDR3 sequence: CASSIQGLSPLHF. CDR3 nucleotides: TGTGCCAGCTCGATACAGGGTTTGTCACCCCTCCACTTT. Filled out from reference TRBV18 and TRBJ1-6, the complete variable domain reads NAGVMQNPRHLVRRRGQEARLRCSPMKGHSHVYWYRQLPEEGLKFMVYLQKENIIDESGMPKERFSAEFPKEGPSILRIQQVVRGDSAAYFCASSIQGLSPLHFGNGTRLTVT.

The rearrangement links TRBV6-5 to TRBJ1-4; TRBD1 matches 7 bases. The CDR3 consists of 15 residues. J lost 0 bases, V lost 7 bases, and 5 bases had no gene match. CDR1 is MNHEY and CDR2 is SVGAGI in the germline V gene. The CDR3 sequence: CASTTGTATNEKLFF. The CDR3, as DNA: TGTGCCAGCACCACCGGGACAGCAACTAATGAAAAACTGTTTTTT.

The rearrangement joins TRBV27 to TRBJ1-1; D perhaps matches TRBD1 (5 bases). Trimming shortened V by 3 bases and J by 1 base, and 21 bases separated the two germline ends. Germline-derived CDR1 and CDR2 are MNHEY and SMNVEV (reference sequence). The CDR3 is made up of 18 amino acids. The CDR3 reads CASSFRDARKPGNTEAFF. CDR3 DNA sequence: TGTGCCAGCAGTTTTCGGGACGCTCGTAAACCGGGGAACACTGAAGCTTTCTTT.

The V call is TRBV7-6, the J call TRBJ2-2, with D hard to call. Trimming took off 5 bases at V and 0 bases at J, with 4 bases between the two ends. The CDR3 runs 13 residues. Per germline, CDR1 SGHVS and CDR2 FNYEAQ. The CDR3, as DNA: TGTGCCAGCAGCAACGCGAACACCGGGGAGCTGTTTTTT. This encodes CASSNANTGELFF. Together with reference TRBV7-6 and TRBJ2-2, the CDR3 gives the full variable domain: GAGVSQSPRYKVTKRGQDVALRCDPISGHVSLYWYRQALGQGPEFLTYFNYEAQQDKSGLPNDRFSAERPEGSISTLTIQRTEQRDSAMYRCASSNANTGELFFGEGSRLTVL.

This clone was recorded a few times. The chain has TRBV18 and TRBJ1-4; D perhaps matches TRBD1 (6 bases). V lost 6 bases, J lost 0 bases, and 14 bases lay in between. Germline CDR1 is KGHSH and CDR2 is LQKENI. The CDR3 length is 16 residues. CDR3 in amino acids: CASSGGQLPTNEKLFF. The DNA of the CDR3 is TGTGCCAGCTCGGGGGGCCAACTCCCAACTAATGAAAAACTGTTTTTT.

The V gene is TRBV18, the J gene TRBJ1-1; D gene ambiguous. This CDR3 has 14 residues. V was shortened by 6 bases and J by 3 bases, with 14 bases between the two germline ends. Germline V gives CDR1 KGHSH, CDR2 LQKENI. CDR3 protein: CASSHSVRDTEAFF. CDR3 in DNA: TGTGCCAGCTCCCACAGTGTAAGGGACACTGAAGCTTTCTTT. The full variable domain, its missing parts supplied by reference TRBV18 and TRBJ1-1, is NAGVMQNPRHLVRRRGQEARLRCSPMKGHSHVYWYRQLPEEGLKFMVYLQKENIIDESGMPKERFSAEFPKEGPSILRIQQVVRGDSAAYFCASSHSVRDTEAFFGQGTRLTVV.

The gene calls are TRBV11-1 and TRBJ1-2; D may be TRBD1 (6 bases). The germline V gene has CDR1 SGHAT and CDR2 FQDESV (reference sequence). The CDR3 runs 12 residues. V gave up 5 bases and J gave up 5 bases, with 9 bases separating them. The DNA for the CDR3 is TGTGCCAGCAGCAGAACAGGGTATGGCTACACCTTC. It codes for CASSRTGYGYTF.

The genes are TRBV5-8 and TRBJ2-1; TRBD1 is a possible D gene (6 bases). Looked up from germline, CDR1 is SGHTS and CDR2 is YDEGEE. Trimming stripped 4 bases from V and 4 bases from J, with 21 bases between. The CDR3 runs to 17 residues. The CDR3 DNA reads TGTGCCAGCAGCCACAATCCGGGACAAGGGAAATACAATGAGCAGTTCTTC. This sequence encodes CASSHNPGQGKYNEQFF.

The chain carries TRBV10-3 and TRBJ2-5, with a weak D call TRBD1 (6 bases). Germline CDR1 reads ENHRY; CDR2 reads SYGVKD. The V and J ends lost 2 bases and 4 bases respectively, with 14 bases between them. CDR3 length equals 15 residues. The CDR3 region is CAISEPAGAVETQYF. The CDR3 coding sequence is TGTGCCATCAGTGAGCCTGCAGGGGCCGTAGAGACCCAGTACTTC.